The 7 T cell receptor beta chains reported below all come from one sample, sequenced in a study of OX40 agonist ivuxolimab in advanced cancers. Profiling relied on immunoSEQ multiplex PCR, and the TCRdb table lists in-frame clones only, not all of them. Found here are about 69,000 clones, around 89% of them singletons; the top ten hold 10%. The material was CD4+ or CD8+ T cells sorted from blood, obtained in a trial of the OX40 agonist ivuxolimab. These TCRs come from an adult with an advanced solid tumor such as melanoma, head and neck, liver or kidney cancer.

V is TRBV5-4 and J is TRBJ1-2; 8 bases line up with TRBD1. CDR1 and CDR2 from the germline V gene are SGHNT and YYREEE (reference sequence). V trimming: 0 bases; J trimming: 7 bases; junction bases outside the gene matches: 11. The CDR3 totals 16 residues. The CDR3 region is CASSLEVRRGRAGYTF. DNA of the CDR3: TGTGCCAGCAGCTTGGAGGTACGCAGGGGGCGTGCTGGCTACACCTTC.

The chain recombines TRBV5-8 with TRBJ1-5, with 9 bases identical to TRBD1. V was pared by 4 bases and J by 3 bases, with 5 bases of the junction left unmatched. The CDR3 totals 15 residues. Germline V gives CDR1 SGHTS, CDR2 YDEGEE. DNA for the CDR3: TGTGCCAGCAGCATTCGGACAGGGGCCAATCAGCCCCAGCATTTT. Encoded protein: CASSIRTGANQPQHF.

The chain couples TRBV19 to TRBJ1-5; possible D gene TRBD1, 6 bases. Germline CDR1 is LNHDA and CDR2 is SQIVND (reference sequence). Trimming stripped 7 bases from V and 4 bases from J, with 11 bases between. This CDR3 spans 13 amino acids. The CDR3 spells CASKKGGNQPQHF. CDR3 nucleotide sequence: TGTGCCAGTAAAAAGGGGGGGAATCAGCCCCAGCATTTT.

This chain joins TRBV10-2 and TRBJ2-5; D possibly corresponds to TRBD1 (5 bases). CDR1 and CDR2 (germline): WSHSY, SAAADI. The V end lost 4 bases, the J end lost 4 bases, and 7 bases lay between the germline ends. The CDR3 runs to 12 residues. In DNA form, the CDR3 reads TGCGCCAGCAGTGTAGGGGTAGAGACCCAGTACTTC. As protein: CASSVGVETQYF.

This chain links TRBV7-2 with TRBJ2-3, with unresolved D. Looked up from germline, CDR1 is SGHTA and CDR2 is FQGNSA. Trimming left V 7 bases short and J 10 bases short, with 15 bases between. This CDR3 spans 12 amino acids. Here the CDR3 DNA reads TGTGCCAGCACCCACCCCGGAGCCCCGCAGTATTTT. Protein sequence: CASTHPGAPQYF.

This chain connects TRBV5-1 to TRBJ1-3; tentative D call: TRBD1 (5 bases). V gave up 3 bases and J gave up 4 bases, with 14 bases separating them. Germline CDR1 SGHRS, CDR2 YFSETQ. CDR3 length: 15 amino acids. CDR3 in DNA: TGCGCCAGCAGCTCAAATACGGGGGACGGAAACACCATATATTTT. This sequence encodes CASSSNTGDGNTIYF.

The chain joins TRBV6-5 to TRBJ2-3, with D uncertain. V lost 7 bases to trimming and J lost 1 base, with 15 bases between them. This CDR3 has 15 residues. CDR1 and CDR2 from the germline V gene are MNHEY and SVGAGI. Written as DNA, the CDR3 is TGTGCCAGCAAGGGTGGTTCAGGAGGCACAGATACGCAGTATTTT. It specifies CASKGGSGGTDTQYF.